The 30 T cell receptor beta chains below come from one sample, sequenced in a study of control samples from healthy donors and cancer patients. Assay: immunoSEQ multiplex PCR; the TCRdb copy retains only in-frame clones and omits some. The table lists approximately 60,000 clones, over 75% of them singletons. Sample: PBMCs. The receptors come from a woman aged 50 to 60 with colorectal cancer.

This rearrangement joins TRBV2 to TRBJ1-6; no clear D gene. Trimming cost V 4 bases and J 0 bases, with 13 bases left between them. Per germline, CDR1 SNHLY and CDR2 FYNNEI. The CDR3 covers 17 residues. The CDR3 loop is CASSGTAASSYNSPLHF. The CDR3 DNA is TGTGCCAGCAGTGGGACCGCAGCAAGCTCCTATAATTCACCCCTCCACTTT.

The rearrangement links TRBV5-1 to TRBJ2-5; 7 nucleotides match TRBD1. Germline CDR1 reads SGHRS; CDR2 reads YFSETQ. This CDR3 spans 14 amino acids. V shed 4 bases and J 3 bases; nucleotides not matched to a gene: 6. CDR3 coding DNA: TGCGCCAGCAGCACGGGACAGTCGGAAGAGACCCAGTACTTC. Its translation: CASSTGQSEETQYF.

The chain recombines TRBV10-2 with TRBJ2-2; a possible D gene is TRBD2 (5 bases). V lost 3 bases to trimming and J lost 5 bases, with 7 bases between them. Per the germline V gene, CDR1 is WSHSY and CDR2 is SAAADI. The CDR3 runs 13 residues. DNA of the CDR3: TGCGCCAGCAGTGAAACTAGTACCGGGGAGCTGTTTTTT. Translated, it gives CASSETSTGELFF.

This chain uses TRBV27 with TRBJ1-6, with a tentative D call TRBD1 (5 bases). This CDR3 has 17 amino acids. Germline loops: CDR1 MNHEY, CDR2 SMNVEV (reference sequence). The ends were cut back, 5 bases at V and 0 bases at J, with 14 bases in the middle. The CDR3 DNA reads TGTGCCAGCAGTACCCGGGACCGCCACTCCTATAATTCACCCCTCCACTTT. This sequence encodes CASSTRDRHSYNSPLHF.

The chain employs TRBV6-5 and TRBJ2-4; D perhaps matches TRBD2 (6 bases). CDR3 length: 16 amino acids. Per the germline V gene, CDR1 is MNHEY and CDR2 is SVGAGI. Trimming stripped 0 bases from V and 0 bases from J, with 9 bases between. Here the CDR3 reads CASSYSFGGAKNIQYF. CDR3 DNA sequence: TGTGCCAGCAGTTACTCGTTCGGGGGAGCCAAAAACATTCAGTACTTC.

The rearrangement links TRBV9 to TRBJ1-2; tentatively, D is TRBD1 (6 bases). The CDR3 covers 15 residues. V lost 4 bases to trimming and J lost 7 bases, with 20 bases between them. Germline V gives CDR1 SGDLS, CDR2 YYNGEE. Here the CDR3 reads CASSPRDNLAGGYTF. The CDR3 DNA sequence: TGTGCCAGCAGCCCCCGGGACAATCTTGCAGGTGGCTACACCTTC.

V is TRBV30 and J is TRBJ2-3, with TRBD2 identical over 10 bases. Per germline, CDR1 GTSNPN and CDR2 SVGIG (reference sequence). The CDR3 sequence is 16 residues long. The ends lost 3 bases at V and 4 bases at J; junction bases unmatched: 10. The CDR3 bases are TGTGCCTGGAGCGCCGATCTAGCGGGAGTTGCAGATACGCAGTATTTT. Translating it yields CAWSADLAGVADTQYF.

V and J are TRBV7-2 and TRBJ2-3, with TRBD2 matching 12 bases. There are 16 residues in the CDR3. The trim removed 2 bases at V and 5 bases at J, leaving 5 bases unmatched. The germline gives CDR1 SGHTA, CDR2 FQGNSA. The DNA of the CDR3 is TGTGCCAGCAGCTTACCACTAGCGGGGGGATTAGATACGCAGTATTTT. It translates to CASSLPLAGGLDTQYF.

The V gene is TRBV3-1 (or the pseudogene TRBV3-2), the J gene TRBJ2-1; a weak D match, TRBD1 (6 bases). The germline V gene has CDR1 LGHDT and CDR2 YNNKEL (reference sequence). CDR3 length: 14 amino acids. V was clipped by 4 bases and J by 5 bases, with 12 bases between them. The CDR3 here is CASSRETGNNEQFF. CDR3 nucleotide sequence: TGTGCCAGCAGCCGGGAGACAGGTAACAATGAGCAGTTCTTC.

The J gene is TRBJ1-1, the V gene TRBV4-2; D may be TRBD1 (6 bases). This CDR3 has 14 amino acids. CDR1 and CDR2 (germline): LGHNA, YNFKEQ. V was cut by 1 base and J by 5 bases, with 11 bases left in between. The CDR3 loop is CASSQVPGETEAFF. CDR3 in DNA: TGTGCCAGCAGCCAAGTCCCAGGGGAGACTGAAGCTTTCTTT.

The chain has TRBV11-2 and TRBJ1-5; TRBD1 matches 10 bases. Trimming at V came to 5 bases and at J to 2 bases, leaving 3 bases not matched to a gene. Germline loops: CDR1 SGHAT, CDR2 FQNNGV. The CDR3 length is 15 residues. The CDR3 DNA follows: TGTGCCAGCAGCACCGGACAGGGGGGCAATCAGCCCCAGCATTTT. It encodes CASSTGQGGNQPQHF.

The chain uses TRBV9 and TRBJ2-2, with TRBD2 as a possible D gene (5 bases). CDR1 and CDR2 from the germline V gene are SGDLS and YYNGEE. Trimming pared 4 bases from V and 2 bases from J, leaving 9 bases between. The CDR3 is 14 residues long. The CDR3 sequence is CASSPRTNTGELFF. CDR3 DNA: TGTGCCAGCAGCCCTCGGACTAACACCGGGGAGCTGTTTTTT.

V and J are TRBV7-3 and TRBJ2-1; TRBD2 matches 7 bases. Germline-derived CDR1 and CDR2 are SGHTA and FQGTGA. This CDR3 comprises 15 residues. V gave up 5 bases and J gave up 6 bases; unmatched junction bases: 10. The CDR3 here is CASSHTRGVGNEQFF. Here the CDR3 DNA reads TGTGCCAGCAGCCATACACGGGGGGTCGGCAATGAGCAGTTCTTC. Variable domain in full (rest from reference TRBV7-3 and TRBJ2-1): GAGVSQTPSNKVTEKGKYVELRCDPISGHTALYWYRQSLGQGPEFLIYFQGTGAADDSGLPNDRFFAVRPEGSVSTLKIQRTERGDSAVYLCASSHTRGVGNEQFFGPGTRLTVL.

The rearrangement uses TRBV18 and TRBJ2-3, with 11 bases lining up with TRBD2. V gave up 3 bases and J gave up 3 bases; unmatched junction bases: 8. The CDR3 spans 17 residues. Germline V gives CDR1 KGHSH, CDR2 LQKENI. This chain's CDR3 is CASSPSTSGSRTDTQYF. CDR3 bases: TGTGCCAGCTCACCTTCTACTAGCGGGAGTCGTACAGATACGCAGTATTTT.

This sequence joins TRBV18 and TRBJ2-5; the D gene is possibly TRBD2 (6 bases). Germline CDR1 is KGHSH and CDR2 is LQKENI. This CDR3 is built from 14 residues. The V end lost 0 bases, the J end lost 2 bases, and 7 bases lay between the germline ends. The CDR3 region is CASSPPSGQETQYF. CDR3 nucleotides: TGTGCCAGCTCACCACCTAGCGGTCAAGAGACCCAGTACTTC.

The chain joins TRBV11-2 to TRBJ2-2; 7 nucleotides agree with TRBD1. The CDR3 sequence is 17 residues long. Germline V gene sequence: CDR1 SGHAT, CDR2 FQNNGV. Unmatched junction bases numbered 12, after V lost 5 bases and J lost 3 bases. CDR3 DNA sequence: TGTGCCAGCAGCAGGGTGACAGGGTACCGGGACACCGGGGAGCTGTTTTTT. Encoded protein: CASSRVTGYRDTGELFF.

The rearrangement links TRBV28 to TRBJ2-4; the D is unclear. The V gene lost 3 bases and the J gene lost 9 bases, with 15 bases spanning the gap. This CDR3 comprises 14 residues. Germline loops: CDR1 MDHEN, CDR2 SYDVKM. Here the CDR3 DNA reads TGTGCCAGCAGTTTCCTCCGGGTCCCCTTCATTCAGTACTTC. It is translated as CASSFLRVPFIQYF.

The CDR3 nucleotides read TGTGCCAGCAGCCAAGGTCAGCGGGGCTACACCTTC. As protein: CASSQGQRGYTF. The genes are TRBV3-1 (or the pseudogene TRBV3-2) and TRBJ1-2; D uncertain. This CDR3 is 12 amino acids long. Trimming stripped 1 base from V and 8 bases from J, with 8 bases between. Germline V gene lookup returns CDR1 LGHDT and CDR2 YNNKEL (reference sequence).

The chain links TRBV9 to TRBJ2-1; TRBD1 matches 7 bases. Germline-derived CDR1 and CDR2 are SGDLS and YYNGEE. The CDR3 length is 15 residues. The V and J ends lost 3 bases and 0 bases, in that order; junction bases with no gene match: 3. CDR3 coding DNA: TGTGCCAGCAGCGCGGGACAGAGCTCCTACAATGAGCAGTTCTTC. Its translation: CASSAGQSSYNEQFF.

The V gene is TRBV29-1, the J gene TRBJ1-1; D may be TRBD1 (6 bases). The CDR3 covers 13 residues. V gave up 8 bases and J gave up 5 bases, with 18 bases separating them. Germline CDR1 and CDR2: SQVTM and ANQGSEA. The CDR3 region is CSILGGAGTEAFF. The CDR3 DNA follows: TGCAGCATATTGGGGGGCGCGGGAACTGAAGCTTTCTTT. The full variable domain, with the rest looked up from reference TRBV29-1 and TRBJ1-1, is SAVISQKPSRDICQRGTSLTIQCQVDSQVTMMFWYRQQPGQSLTLIATANQGSEATYESGFVIDKFPISRPNLTFSTLTVSNMSPEDSSIYLCSILGGAGTEAFFGQGTRLTVV.

In this sample, this clone turned up once. The CDR3 DNA follows: TGTGCCAGCACCCTAGCGGGGGGGCCCCAAGAGACCCAGTACTTC. Amino acid sequence: CASTLAGGPQETQYF. J is TRBJ2-5 and V is TRBV2; TRBD2 matches at 12 bases. The CDR3 runs to 15 residues. CDR1 is SNHLY, CDR2 FYNNEI, per germline. With 7 bases clipped from V and 1 base from J, the junction kept 4 bases outside the gene matches.

V is TRBV21-1 and J is TRBJ1-1; whether TRBD1, the table's D call, matches the DNA was not checked. TRBV21-1 is given as a pseudogene. This CDR3 spans 11 amino acids. Here the CDR3 reads CAARGTGAAFF. The CDR3 DNA reads TGTGCCGCCAGGGGGACAGGGGCCGCTTTCTTT.

The rearrangement uses TRBV2 and TRBJ1-2, with D possibly being TRBD1 (6 bases). This CDR3 comprises 14 residues. Looked up from germline, CDR1 is SNHLY and CDR2 is FYNNEI. The germline V and J ends were trimmed by 6 bases and 4 bases, with 15 bases remaining between them. In DNA, the CDR3 is TGTGCCAGCAGCCTCAGTAAAGGGGGCTATGGCTACACCTTC. This sequence encodes CASSLSKGGYGYTF.

CDR3 protein: CASSLTDKAFF. CDR3 coding DNA: TGTGCCAGCAGTCTTACAGATAAAGCTTTCTTT. This chain connects TRBV12-3 or TRBV12-4 to TRBJ1-1; D gene uncertain. The CDR3 is 11 amino acids. V lost 5 bases and J lost 9, with 10 bases in between.

The chain carries TRBV7-9 and TRBJ1-2; D unclear. This CDR3 spans 14 amino acids. Trimming cost V 1 base and J 8 bases, with 14 bases left between them. Germline CDR1 and CDR2: SEHNR and FQNEAQ (reference sequence). The CDR3 sequence is CASSLDGVGVGYTF. CDR3 sequence (DNA): TGTGCCAGCAGCTTAGACGGGGTCGGCGTAGGCTACACCTTC.

Here the CDR3 DNA reads TGTGCCAGCAAGTTCTACACCGGGGAGCTGTTTTTT. Translating gives CASKFYTGELFF. The chain combines TRBV6-6 with TRBJ2-2; D is unclear. CDR3 length: 12 residues. V dropped 7 bases and J dropped 3 bases, with 6 bases sitting between them. Germline CDR1 is MNHNY and CDR2 is SVGAGI (reference sequence).

The chain uses TRBV2 and TRBJ1-2; tentatively, D is TRBD1 (5 bases). Germline V CDR1 and CDR2: SNHLY, FYNNEI. There are 14 residues in the CDR3. Trimming removed 0 bases at V and 2 bases at J, with 7 bases between. CDR3 protein: CASSEAGQNYGYTF. CDR3 sequence (DNA): TGTGCCAGCAGTGAAGCGGGGCAGAACTATGGCTACACCTTC. Full variable domain (outside the CDR3, taken from reference TRBV2 and TRBJ1-2): EPEVTQTPSHQVTQMGQEVILRCVPISNHLYFYWYRQILGQKVEFLVSFYNNEISEKSEIFDDQFSVERPDGSNFTLKIRSTKLEDSAMYFCASSEAGQNYGYTFGSGTRLTVV.

The V and J genes are TRBV2 and TRBJ1-1, with TRBD1 matching 8 bases. This CDR3 has 12 residues. CDR1 is SNHLY, CDR2 FYNNEI, per germline. J was trimmed by 3 bases and V by 6 bases; bases with no gene match: 0. CDR3 residues: CASRQGDTEAFF. The CDR3 nucleotides read TGTGCCAGCAGACAGGGGGACACTGAAGCTTTCTTT.

This rearrangement joins TRBV19 to TRBJ1-5; no firm D call. V was clipped by 5 bases and J by 4 bases, with 15 bases between them. The CDR3 has 15 residues. CDR1 and CDR2 (germline): LNHDA, SQIVND (reference sequence). The CDR3 here is CASSPRSRGNQPQHF. The CDR3 DNA follows: TGTGCCAGTAGTCCCCGGTCCCGTGGGAATCAGCCCCAGCATTTT. Based on the CDR3 plus reference TRBV19 and TRBJ1-5, the full variable domain is DGGITQSPKYLFRKEGQNVTLSCEQNLNHDAMYWYRQDPGQGLRLIYYSQIVNDFQKGDIAEGYSVSREKKESFPLTVTSAQKNPTAFYLCASSPRSRGNQPQHFGDGTRLSIL.

The chain links TRBV2 to TRBJ2-5; D may correspond to TRBD1 or TRBD2 (5 bases each). V lost 2 bases and J 5 bases, leaving 12 bases between the germline ends. Looked up from germline, CDR1 is SNHLY and CDR2 is FYNNEI. The CDR3 extends over 14 amino acids. CDR3 in DNA: TGTGCCAGCAGTGAAAAGTCGGGGACGGAGACCCAGTACTTC. Translation gives CASSEKSGTETQYF.